The rows below give T cell receptor beta chains drawn from one sample of a study of CD8 T cells in ankylosing spondylitis. TCRdb analysed the 5' RACE reads with MiXCR anew, one entry per CDR3 protein. The sample carries 200,000 to 250,000 distinct CDR3 sequences, about 10% recorded once. Specimen: blood, either unsorted or a sorted T cell fraction (not recorded which). These receptors originate from a male donor with ankylosing spondylitis or in good health (not recorded which). CDR3s include the opening cysteine and the closing phenylalanine or tryptophan. The order of the fields is clone size, J gene, V gene, D gene, CDR3 DNA, CDR3 protein. D genes are given only for firm matches. Only some rows state a clone size, as once, few, many or a class for expanded clones.

many,TRBJ2-2,TRBV6-1,TRBD2,TGTGCCACCTCGGGGAGCGGGGCGAACACCGGGGAGCTGTTTTTT,CATSGSGANTGELFF
few,TRBJ2-5,TRBV11-1,TRBD1,TGTGCCAGCAGCTTAACCCCCCTCTTAGGGGGCGGGTACCAAGAGACCCAGTACTTC,CASSLTPLLGGGYQETQYF
many,TRBJ2-4,TRBV9,NA,TGTGCCAGCAGCGTAGCCCCCGCACGACCGGCGGAGATAGCCAAAAACATTCAGTACTTC,CASSVAPARPAEIAKNIQYF
NA,TRBJ2-7,TRBV5-1,NA,TGCGCCAGCAGCTTCACGACAGCATACGAGCAGTACTTC,CASSFTTAYEQYF
many,TRBJ1-1,TRBV12-3/TRBV12-4,TRBD1,TGTGCCAGCAGTTTTTGGAACAGGGGCACTGAAGCTTTCTTT,CASSFWNRGTEAFF
few,TRBJ2-3,TRBV3-1,TRBD2,TGTGCCAGCAGCCAAGACGGCGGGACTAGCTACACAGATACGCAGTATTTT,CASSQDGGTSYTDTQYF
many,TRBJ2-7,TRBV5-1,NA,TGCGCCAGCAGCCTCTCTTGGGGGGCCTCCGAGCAGTACTTC,CASSLSWGASEQYF
many,TRBJ2-7,TRBV20-1,TRBD2,TGCAGTGCTCTGCCCGGACTAGCGGGAGGTTTAACCTACGAGCAGTACTTC,CSALPGLAGGLTYEQYF
NA,TRBJ2-1,TRBV7-8,NA,TGTGCCAGCAGCTTGAGGGGCGGGAACTACAATGAGCAGTTCTTC,CASSLRGGNYNEQFF
many,TRBJ2-3,TRBV5-1,NA,TGCGCCAGCAGCTTGGAAGGGGGTTCAGATACGCAGTATTTT,CASSLEGGSDTQYF
many,TRBJ2-3,TRBV5-1,NA,TGCGCCAGCAGAGGACAATCTAGCACAGATACGCAGTATTTT,CASRGQSSTDTQYF
many,TRBJ1-4,TRBV11-2,TRBD1,TGTGCCAGCAGCAAGGGAACAGGGGGATGGAATGAAAAACTGTTTTTT,CASSKGTGGWNEKLFF
many,TRBJ1-1,TRBV15,NA,TGTGCCACCAGCAGAGGTGGGGGGTCAGGCACTGAAGCTTTCTTT,CATSRGGGSGTEAFF
NA,TRBJ2-7,TRBV9,TRBD2,TGTGCCAGCAGCACGCCGGGACTAGCGAGTTACGAGCAGTACTTC,CASSTPGLASYEQYF
NA,TRBJ2-5,TRBV10-3,NA,TGTGCCATCAGTGAGGAGTTGATGGAGACCCAGTACTTC,CAISEELMETQYF
many,TRBJ1-1,TRBV6-5,NA,TGTGCCAGCAGTTACTCGACCCCTGACGGCACTGAAGCTTTCTTT,CASSYSTPDGTEAFF
NA,TRBJ2-3,TRBV3-1,NA,TGTGCCAGCAGCCACTTTAGCGTGCATACGCAGTATTTT,CASSHFSVHTQYF
few,TRBJ2-2,TRBV5-5,TRBD2,TGTGCCAGCAGCTTCGCAGGGAGGGACACCGGGGAGCTGTTTTTT,CASSFAGRDTGELFF
many,TRBJ1-1,TRBV5-1,TRBD1,TGCGCCAGCAGCTTAGGGGGCGCGATCACTGAAGCTTTCTTT,CASSLGGAITEAFF
many,TRBJ2-3,TRBV5-1,TRBD1,TGCGCCAGCAGCACGGGACAGGGGGCCCAAGATACGCAGTATTTT,CASSTGQGAQDTQYF
many,TRBJ2-2,TRBV5-1,TRBD2,TGCGCCAGCAGCCTAGGGACTAGCGGGAGAGTGGCCGGGGAGCTGTTTTTT,CASSLGTSGRVAGELFF
few,TRBJ2-1,TRBV10-3,NA,TGTGCCATCAGCGTTAGATACAATGAGCAGTTCTTC,CAISVRYNEQFF
NA,TRBJ1-2,TRBV2,NA,TGTGCCAGCAGTGTGGACAGCTTAGGCTACACCTTC,CASSVDSLGYTF
many,TRBJ1-2,TRBV7-8,NA,TGTGCCAGCAGCCCAACAACCGGGACAAAAGGCTACACCTTC,CASSPTTGTKGYTF
many,TRBJ2-2,TRBV7-3,TRBD1,TGTGCCAGCAGCCCCCAACACCTGACAGGGTCCGGGGAGCTGTTTTTT,CASSPQHLTGSGELFF
many,TRBJ1-6,TRBV15,NA,TGTGCCACCAGCATATATGGGAATAATTCACCCCTCCACTTT,CATSIYGNNSPLHF
few,TRBJ1-1,TRBV10-1,NA,TGCGCCAGCAGTGAGTCGGTGCTGAACACTGAAGCTTTCTTT,CASSESVLNTEAFF
few,TRBJ2-1,TRBV3-1,TRBD2,TGTGCCAGCAGCCAGGAGGGACTAGCGGAGTACAATGAGCAGTTCTTC,CASSQEGLAEYNEQFF
many,TRBJ1-1,TRBV20-1,NA,TGCAGTGCTAAACTGTGGGGGAGCCTAAGTTTAACTGAAGCTTTCTTT,CSAKLWGSLSLTEAFF
few,TRBJ2-7,TRBV27,TRBD2,TGTGCCAGCAGTTCCGGGACTAGCGGGAGTATCGACGAGCAGTACTTC,CASSSGTSGSIDEQYF
many,TRBJ2-3,TRBV6-1,NA,TGTGCCAGCATGATGCCGCTGGCGCCACGCACAGATACGCAGTATTTT,CASMMPLAPRTDTQYF
once,TRBJ2-3,TRBV6-5,TRBD2,TGCGCGGTGTTAGCGGGAGTTGGAGATACGCAGTATTTT,CAVLAGVGDTQYF
few,TRBJ1-3,TRBV29-1,NA,TGCAGCGTCGCCCTAAGCTCTGGAAACACCATATATTTT,CSVALSSGNTIYF
many,TRBJ2-1,TRBV12-3/TRBV12-4,TRBD2,TGTGCCAGCAGTCTGCCACGACGACTAGCGGGGGTCTACAATGAGCAGTTCTTC,CASSLPRRLAGVYNEQFF
many,TRBJ2-7,TRBV29-1,TRBD1,TGCAGCGCCCAAAGGGACAGGCTACTCTACGAGCAGTACTTC,CSAQRDRLLYEQYF
many,TRBJ2-7,TRBV7-6,TRBD2,TGTGCCAGCAGCTTAGGGACTAGCGGCGGCGAGTGGTACTTC,CASSLGTSGGEWYF
many,TRBJ1-4,TRBV5-5,NA,TGTGCCGCCGCTCGGGAGTTTAATGAAAAACTGTTTTTT,CAAAREFNEKLFF
NA,TRBJ2-5,TRBV20-1,TRBD2,TGCAGTGCTTCCGAACCTAGCGGGGGGGCTTTGTACTTC,CSASEPSGGALYF
many,TRBJ2-2,TRBV5-1,NA,TGCGCCAGCAGCTTGGACAGGGTCGACGGCACCGGGGAGCTGTTTTTT,CASSLDRVDGTGELFF
many,TRBJ2-5,TRBV9,NA,TGTGCCAGCAGCCCCACGTCCGGGGGCGAGACCCAGTACTTC,CASSPTSGGETQYF
many,TRBJ2-2,TRBV5-1,NA,TGCGCCAGCAGCCCGACAGGGAGGGCCCGGGCCGGGGAGCTGTTTTTT,CASSPTGRARAGELFF
many,TRBJ2-1,TRBV12-3/TRBV12-4,NA,TGTGCCAGCAGTTTAGGCTCTAGCTCCTACAATGAGCAGTTCTTC,CASSLGSSSYNEQFF
few,TRBJ2-7,TRBV21-1,NA,TGTGCCAGCAGCAAAGTTTCTGATGGGGGGTCGGCCTACGAGCAGTACTTC,CASSKVSDGGSAYEQYF
few,TRBJ2-2,TRBV19,NA,TGTGCCAGTAGCCCGCCGGGGGCTAACACCGGGGAGCTGTTTTTT,CASSPPGANTGELFF
few,TRBJ2-1,TRBV5-6,TRBD2,TGTGCCAGCATCAAACTAGCGGGAGTAGCGTACAATGAGCAGTTCTTC,CASIKLAGVAYNEQFF
many,TRBJ2-3,TRBV10-3,TRBD2,TGTGCCATCAGGAGTAGCGGGGGGGCAGATACGCAGTATTTT,CAIRSSGGADTQYF
NA,TRBJ2-2,TRBV20-1,TRBD2,TGCAGTGCTAGTACTTTCGAGGTAGCGGGAGGTGGGGACACCGGGGAGCTGTTTTTT,CSASTFEVAGGGDTGELFF
few,TRBJ2-2,TRBV6-1,NA,TGTGCCAGCAGTGAAGGACCGGGACACAACACCGGGGAGCTGTTTTTT,CASSEGPGHNTGELFF
many,TRBJ2-2,TRBV5-1,NA,TGCGCCAGCAGCCGTGAATGGAACACCGGGGAGCTGTTTTTT,CASSREWNTGELFF
few,TRBJ1-4,TRBV12-3/TRBV12-4,NA,TGTGCCAGCAGTTTTCGGACAGAAGATGAAAAACTGTTTTTT,CASSFRTEDEKLFF
many,TRBJ2-2,TRBV6-1,NA,TGTGCCAGCAGTGCAGTCCCTACGGCCGGGGAGCTGTTTTTT,CASSAVPTAGELFF
few,TRBJ1-1,TRBV2,NA,TGTGCCAGTACGGGACCGCGCGGCCCGCTATTT,CASTGPRGPLF
NA,TRBJ2-1,TRBV11-1,NA,TGTGCCAGCAGCCATTCCATCATCGGACAGACTCAATCCTACAATGAGCAGTTCTTC,CASSHSIIGQTQSYNEQFF
few,TRBJ2-3,TRBV11-2,NA,TGTGCCAGCAGCTTAGGAAAGCGGGTGCCTTTTACAGATACGCAGTATTTT,CASSLGKRVPFTDTQYF
many,TRBJ1-1,TRBV5-1,NA,TGCGCCAGCAGCTTGGACGCGGGGGAAAGGGGTGAAGCTTTCTTT,CASSLDAGERGEAFF